This T cell receptor (beta chain) was profiled in a study of OX40 agonist ivuxolimab in advanced cancers. General study points: There were, on average, more expanded clones in CD8+ T cells than in CD4+.

Note on this clone: Its target is not known.

CDR3 size: 13 residues. With 6 bases removed from V and 5 bases from J, the gap between germline ends came to 14 bases. CDR1 and CDR2 (germline): MNHEY, SVGAGI. Sequencing was performed with immunoSEQ multiplex PCR; in TCRdb, only in-frame clones are kept and a portion is missing. The data contain 52,000 or so clones, over 90% of them singletons. This clonotype was obtained from an adult with an advanced solid tumor such as melanoma, head and neck, liver or kidney cancer. The sample was CD4+ or CD8+ T cells sorted from blood, taken in a trial of the OX40 agonist ivuxolimab. The chain joins TRBV6-5 to TRBJ2-7, with D unclear. The CDR3: CASRGNLRDEQYF. The DNA of the CDR3 is TGTGCCAGCAGAGGAAATCTTCGGGACGAGCAGTACTTC.